These 2 T cell receptor beta chains came from one sample sequenced in a study of blood T cell repertoires in COVID-19. Only in-frame clones appear in the TCRdb table, and some are missing; sequencing was by immunoSEQ multiplex PCR. The sample has approximately 230,000 clones, 85% to 90% seen once; the top ten hold 4.1%. The sequenced sample consisted of PBMCs or T cells enriched from blood (not recorded which). The receptors stem from a woman aged 25 to 39 who had recovered from COVID-19.

V and J are TRBV5-1 and TRBJ2-5, with 9 bases identical to TRBD1. In germline, CDR1 is SGHRS, CDR2 YFSETQ. The CDR3 runs 15 residues. Unmatched junction bases numbered 1, after V lost 0 bases and J lost 1 base. The CDR3 spells CASSLGDRVQETQYF. In DNA form, the CDR3 reads TGCGCCAGCAGCTTGGGGGACAGGGTCCAAGAGACCCAGTACTTC.

This clone was counted once. The rearrangement links TRBV28 to TRBJ2-7; 7 positions agree with TRBD2. V lost 2 bases and J lost 3; bases outside the gene matches: 7. Germline V CDR1 and CDR2: MDHEN, SYDVKM. This CDR3 has 15 residues. CDR3 loop: CASSLPGGVRYEQYF. DNA of the CDR3: TGTGCCAGCAGTTTACCGGGGGGTGTCCGCTACGAGCAGTACTTC.